The clone carrying this T cell receptor beta chain occurred once. Its target is not known. Sequencing was at deep level. The assay was immunoSEQ multiplex PCR, and TCRdb's table has in-frame clones only and misses some. The repertoire holds 470,000 or so clones, roughly 80% seen once, with about 13% in the top ten. The study used around 96 million PBMCs per unsorted sample for genomic DNA. This sample is part of a study of shared clonotypes between healthy human individuals. Study findings and constraints: Blood was the only sampled material, and tissue repertoires likely differ.

The CDR3 spans 15 residues. V lost 0 bases and J lost 2, with 10 bases in between. Germline V CDR1 and CDR2: SGDLS, YYNGEE. The receptor was derived from a woman aged 40-49 years in good health. Some clones in this sample may be carry-over from other donors' samples. The specimen sequenced was PBMCs. The rearrangement links TRBV9 to TRBJ2-3, with D unresolved. The CDR3, as DNA: TGTGCCAGCAGCGTAGAGTCGATAGACACAGATACGCAGTATTTT. This encodes CASSVESIDTDTQYF.